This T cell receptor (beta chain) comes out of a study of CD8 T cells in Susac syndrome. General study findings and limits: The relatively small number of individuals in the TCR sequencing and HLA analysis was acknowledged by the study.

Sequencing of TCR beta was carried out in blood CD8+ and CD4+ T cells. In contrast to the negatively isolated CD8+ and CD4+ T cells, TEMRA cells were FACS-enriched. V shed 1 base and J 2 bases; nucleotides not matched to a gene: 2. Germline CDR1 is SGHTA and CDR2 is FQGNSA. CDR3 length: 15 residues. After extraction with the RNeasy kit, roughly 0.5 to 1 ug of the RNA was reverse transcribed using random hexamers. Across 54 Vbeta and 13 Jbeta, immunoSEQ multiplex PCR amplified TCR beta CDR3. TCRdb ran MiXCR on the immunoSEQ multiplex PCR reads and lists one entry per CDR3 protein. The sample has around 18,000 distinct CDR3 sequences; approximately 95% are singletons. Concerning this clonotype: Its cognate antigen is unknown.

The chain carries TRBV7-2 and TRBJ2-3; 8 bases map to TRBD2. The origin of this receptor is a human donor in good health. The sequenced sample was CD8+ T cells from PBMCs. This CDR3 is CASSLVAGHTDTQYF. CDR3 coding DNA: TGTGCCAGCAGCTTAGTAGCGGGGCACACAGATACGCAGTATTTT.